The rows below give T cell receptor beta chains drawn from one sample of a study of OX40 agonist ivuxolimab in advanced cancers. Measured with immunoSEQ multiplex PCR; TCRdb has only the in-frame clones, and not every one. The sample lists about 50,000 clones, approximately 80% seen once, with over 1.1% in the top ten. The sample consisted of CD4+ or CD8+ T cells sorted from blood, taken in a trial of the OX40 agonist ivuxolimab. The receptors originated from an adult with an advanced solid tumor such as melanoma, head and neck, liver or kidney cancer. Both conserved end residues are part of each CDR3.

TRBJ1-1	TRBV9	CASSVVDSEINTEAFF
TRBJ2-5	TRBV30	CAWTTKDTSAQETQYF
TRBJ2-5	TRBV7-9	CASSHQETQYF
TRBJ2-2	TRBV5-1	CASSRSLSPGELFF
TRBJ2-1	TRBV19	CASRYTSGRGSNEQFF
TRBJ1-5	TRBV7-9	CASSLGGGSNQPQHF
TRBJ1-1	TRBV29-1	CSATQGQIGAFF
TRBJ2-7	TRBV9	CASSEGFHEQYF
TRBJ2-4	TRBV7-3	CASSGQGKNIQYF
TRBJ2-2	TRBV6-6	CASSSRDPGELFF
TRBJ2-7	TRBV27	CASSLSPAGKHEQYF
TRBJ1-2	TRBV11-2	CASSLDLDGLDGYTF
TRBJ2-7	TRBV7-2	CASSGTGYEQYF